This T cell receptor (beta chain) was documented in a study of CD8+ T cells in alopecia areata (dated by TCRdb to 2016 to 2019). A note on the overall study: The treated patients took part in an open-label pilot trial in which moderate-to-severe alopecia areata was treated with oral tofacitinib at 5 to 10 mg twice daily. TCRbeta CDR3 regions were amplified by immunoSEQ multiplex PCR with 35 Vbeta forward and 13 Jbeta reverse primers. Clonality in the scalp was compared among normal scalp (n=4), patchy alopecia areata scalp (n=8), and alopecia totalis/universalis scalp (n=8). RNA came from the PAXgene miRNA kit for fixed scalp, the miRNeasy kit for PBMCs, and the RNeasy kit for mouse skin. For the treated patients, the SALT score, which quantifies what percentage of scalp surface area is affected, served as the measure of disease severity. On the human side, TCRbeta sequencing was run on scalp tissue and on sorted CD4+ and CD8+ peripheral blood T cells from healthy controls and from alopecia areata patients with either patchy or totalis/universalis disease. Patients received tofacitinib for 6 to 18 months and were then followed off drug for 6 months to check for delayed response and recurrence. Tofacitinib-treated patients had biopsies at baseline and at 4 and 24 weeks of treatment, with a later scalp biopsy in several patients. High-throughput TCRbeta sequencing was used to examine T cell clonal expansion in alopecia areata in both the C3H/HeJ mouse model and human patients. General findings and caveats noted by the study authors: Because the treated cohort was small and had only one nonresponder, larger studies are needed to examine links between baseline CD8+ expansion and response. During tofacitinib treatment, many expanded lesional clones stuck around in both scalp and blood, and this persistence may partly explain why relapse happens after treatment is stopped. Scalp TCR repertoire analysis is complicated because resident alphabeta T cells in normal human skin are also sequenced, whereas mouse skin is dominated by gammadelta T cells. With tofacitinib, both scalp clonality and the number of expanded CD8+ clones among the top 100 scalp clones went down significantly. Compared with mice, TCR sequences shared between patients were less clear, possibly partly because of HLA diversity across the patient population. Higher clonality and more expanded CD8+ clones were observed in lesional scalp than in normal scalp, particularly in alopecia totalis/universalis, a finding suggestive of antigenic drive.

Regarding this clone: Its antigen is currently not known. No much larger clone is present one base from it, and per-base qualities are unavailable.

From the cysteine through the phenylalanine, the CDR3 covers 14 amino acids. The CDR3 DNA has 42 bases and is translated from base 1. Trimming costs V 1 base and J 9 bases, and their ends lie 13 bases apart. Looking up the germline V gene yields CDR1 MGHRA and CDR2 YSYEKL. The library was built by means of the immunoSEQ multiplex PCR assay. RNA was extracted from all samples and reverse transcribed into cDNA, which served as template for TCR sequencing. SuperScript III was used for first-strand cDNA synthesis, primed with a 2:1 mix of oligo-dT and random hexamers. Amplification bias was assessed with a synthetic immune receptor repertoire, and residual bias was removed computationally. The published analysis was carried out like this. Raw reads were preprocessed to remove errors, and CDR3 was defined according to IMGT conventions as the region from the conserved cysteine to phenylalanine. Clonality was computed as 1 minus the Shannon entropy, with the entropy normalized by log2 of the number of productive unique TCRs. Whether scalp clones were CD4 or CD8 was inferred by matching scalp TCRbeta sequences against CD4 and CD8 repertoires sorted from blood. The source is immuneACCESS, and TCRdb retained only in-frame sequences with V and J called. Part of the clones is not carried over; for the studies checked, unresolved V genes explain less than half of this, and the remainder is unexplained. V, J and clone size are those of that table, while D and trimming were read from the DNA. This sample comprises 110,000 or so clones, roughly 58% of them detected only once. The top ten clones comprise about 31% of the sample.

Sample time point, as interpreted from the label and publication: more than three weeks on oral tofacitinib. The sample's treatment or condition label, in plain terms: oral pan-JAK inhibitor, 5-10 mg twice daily. From alopecia areata patients, peripheral blood was collected along with lesional scalp punch biopsies. PBMCs were isolated by density centrifugation and stained for CD3, CD4 and CD8, and CD4+ and CD8+ T cells were sorted on a FACSAria. The TCR was taken from a human donor with alopecia areata. The sequencing used CD8+ T cells sorted from blood, collected at week 4, from a patient treated with tofacitinib. The chain was built from TRBV4-1 and TRBJ2-1, with the D gene too uncertain to name. The CDR3 has the sequence CASSQGLGPVEQFF. In nucleotide form, the sequence is TGCGCCAGCAGCCAAGGCTTAGGTCCCGTTGAGCAGTTCTTC.